This TCR beta chain came from a study of radiation and T cells in renal cell carcinoma. Trimming shortened V by 0 bases and J by 2 bases, and 10 bases separated the two germline ends. The CDR3 is 15 amino acids. From germline, CDR1 is LGHNA and CDR2 YSLEER. Assay: immunoSEQ multiplex PCR; the TCRdb copy retains only in-frame clones and omits some. This sample has approximately 31,000 clones, with approximately 84% found just once. The time point here: blood 4 weeks post-SBRT, at nephrectomy. This sample's treatment: 15 Gy SBRT to primary tumor, nephrectomy 4 weeks later. Nephrectomy followed 15 Gy stereotactic body radiation by 4 weeks.

Sample: blood, taken from a patient whose treatment included radiotherapy and nephrectomy. The chain couples TRBV4-3 to TRBJ1-2; D unclear. The origin of this receptor is a man between 60 and 75 years old with renal cell carcinoma. The CDR3 DNA reads as TGCGCCAGCAGCCAAGATGTTGCGGGGAACTATGGCTACACCTTC. It translates to CASSQDVAGNYGYTF.